A single sample gave rise to the 25 T cell receptor beta chains below, sequenced in a study of cytomegalovirus exposure and HLA in healthy donors. The PCR made use of 60 Vbeta and 13 Jbeta primers. Sequencing used immunoSEQ multiplex PCR; TCRdb keeps in-frame clones, though not all of them. The data hold more than 90,000 clones, with 76% observed a single time. Sequenced input: PBMCs. The source of these receptors is a man between 35 and 55 years old in good health and CMV-seronegative.

The V call is TRBV11-2, the J call TRBJ2-2, with a tentative D call TRBD1 (5 bases). The CDR3 length is 15 residues. The V and J ends lost 3 bases and 2 bases respectively, with 10 bases between them. Germline CDR1 SGHAT, CDR2 FQNNGV. The CDR3 protein is CASSFETDNTGELFF. CDR3 DNA sequence: TGTGCCAGCAGCTTCGAGACAGACAACACCGGGGAGCTGTTTTTT.

This chain uses TRBV5-4 with TRBJ2-5; 11 positions agree with TRBD2. The DNA end lines up better with TRBJ2-7; the J call may be wrong. CDR3 length: 17 residues. From germline, CDR1 is SGHNT and CDR2 YYREEE (reference sequence). In DNA, the CDR3 is TGTGCCAGCAGCTTGTTCGGGGTTAGCGGGGGGGCAGGCGAGCAGTACTTC. Its protein is CASSLFGVSGGAGEQYF.

The chain uses TRBV7-6 and TRBJ2-3, with D hard to call. The germline V gene encodes CDR1 SGHVS and CDR2 FNYEAQ. V was clipped by 5 bases and J by 4 bases, with 10 bases between them. The CDR3 length is 13 residues. The DNA for the CDR3 is TGTGCCAGCAGCATCGCCCGGGCAGATACGCAGTATTTT. It is translated as CASSIARADTQYF.

This clone was seen a single time. The chain uses TRBV19 and TRBJ2-7; 10 bases align to TRBD2. Trimming removed 5 bases from V and 0 bases from J; junction bases left unmatched: 10. The CDR3 totals 17 residues. Germline loops: CDR1 LNHDA, CDR2 SQIVND (reference sequence). This CDR3 reads CASSPTAGTSDSYEQYF. The CDR3 region has the DNA TGTGCCAGTAGTCCGACTGCCGGGACTAGCGACTCCTACGAGCAGTACTTC.

A single count supports this clone. The genes are TRBV6-1 and TRBJ1-4; the match to TRBD1 covers 9 bases. From germline, CDR1 is MNHNS and CDR2 SASEGT. CDR3 size: 15 residues. V lost 5 bases to trimming and J lost 4 bases; unmatched junction nucleotides: 5. The CDR3 DNA reads TGTGCCAGCAGTTGGGGGGACAGGGATAATGAAAAACTGTTTTTT. Amino acids: CASSWGDRDNEKLFF.

The V gene is TRBV14, the J gene TRBJ2-5; tentatively, D is TRBD2 (6 bases). TRBJ2-7 matches the DNA end more closely, so the J call is doubtful. Germline lookup yields CDR1 SGHDN and CDR2 FVKESK. This CDR3 is built from 15 residues. In DNA form, the CDR3 reads TGTGCCAGCAGCCAAGCTCTTGGGAAGGGAGGCGAGCAGTACTTC. It yields the protein CASSQALGKGGEQYF.

The chain links TRBV4-3 to TRBJ2-1; 8 bases line up with TRBD2. From germline, CDR1 is LGHNA and CDR2 YSLEER. This CDR3 contains 16 residues. V lost 1 base to trimming and J lost 3 bases; unmatched junction nucleotides: 5. CDR3 region: CASSQGVGGVYNEQFF. CDR3 sequence (DNA): TGCGCCAGCAGCCAAGGTGTCGGGGGGGTCTACAATGAGCAGTTCTTC.

This clone has only a few counts. This chain links TRBV5-1 with TRBJ2-1; TRBD2 might be the D (9 bases). V was cut by 4 bases and J by 3 bases, with 29 bases left in between. CDR1 SGHRS and CDR2 YFSETQ come from the germline V gene. The CDR3 length is 20 residues. This chain's CDR3 is CASSGQGAGGAAGVYNEQFF. The CDR3 coding sequence is TGCGCCAGCAGCGGCCAGGGGGCGGGGGGGGCGGCGGGAGTCTACAATGAGCAGTTCTTC.

The chain links TRBV19 to TRBJ1-6, with TRBD1 matching over 8 bases. Germline trimming cut 9 bases from V and 10 bases from J; bases unmatched to any gene: 11. Germline V CDR1 and CDR2: LNHDA, SQIVND (reference sequence). The CDR3 covers 14 residues. The CDR3 reads CASGEGTGRSPLHF. CDR3 coding DNA: TGTGCCAGCGGGGAGGGGACAGGCAGATCACCCCTCCACTTT.

This chain links TRBV15 with TRBJ1-2; 7 positions agree with TRBD1. The CDR3 is 15 residues long. Germline loops: CDR1 LNHNV, CDR2 YYDKDF (reference sequence). Trimming at V came to 2 bases and at J to 5 bases, leaving 8 bases not matched to a gene. The CDR3: CATSRREGAKYGYTF. The CDR3 DNA sequence: TGTGCCACCAGCAGACGGGAGGGGGCGAAGTATGGCTACACCTTC. The whole variable domain, remainder taken from reference TRBV15 and TRBJ1-2, is DAMVIQNPRYQVTQFGKPVTLSCSQTLNHNVMYWYQQKSSQAPKLLFHYYDKDFNNEADTPDNFQSRRPNTSFCFLDIRSPGLGDTAMYLCATSRREGAKYGYTFGSGTRLTVV.

This clone was seen a single time. The chain joins TRBV27 to TRBJ2-3; D is possibly TRBD2 (5 bases). The CDR3 is 11 amino acids. Deletions cut 6 bases from V and 5 bases from J, with 6 bases between. Germline CDR1 is MNHEY and CDR2 is SMNVEV (reference sequence). CDR3 in DNA: TGTGCCAGCAGCGAGGGAGATACGCAGTATTTT. Translated: CASSEGDTQYF.

This rearrangement joins TRBV4-1 to TRBJ2-7; tentatively, D is TRBD1 (6 bases). V lost 4 bases to trimming and J lost 4 bases, with 11 bases between them. This CDR3 spans 13 amino acids. Germline CDR1 MGHRA, CDR2 YSYEKL. The CDR3 coding sequence is TGCGCCAGCAGCCCCGGGACACAATACGAGCAGTACTTC. Its protein product is CASSPGTQYEQYF.

Comment on this clone: Germline and junction disagree at one end, which may indicate a read error. This chain connects TRBV28 to TRBJ2-7; the D gene is possibly TRBD2 (6 bases). The CDR3 runs to 14 residues. Looked up from germline, CDR1 is MDHEN and CDR2 is SYDVKM. The CDR3 DNA sequence: TGTGCCAGCAGCATCATGCGGGGATCCTACGAGCGGTACTTC. As protein: CASSIMRGSYERYF.

The chain links TRBV4-2 to TRBJ2-1; TRBD2 matches at 9 bases. Germline values: CDR1 LGHNA, CDR2 YNFKEQ. The CDR3 is made up of 16 amino acids. The V segment lost 7 bases and the J segment 9 bases; nucleotides outside the gene matches: 16. CDR3 amino acids: CASTPSSAGGQGEQFF. The CDR3 region has the DNA TGTGCCAGCACCCCTTCCTCGGCGGGGGGGCAGGGTGAGCAGTTCTTC.

The CDR3 DNA is TGTGCCAGCAGCCCTCACGGGGTCCGGGAGACCCAGTACTTC. This translates into CASSPHGVRETQYF. V gene TRBV6-5 combines with J gene TRBJ2-5; D is possibly TRBD2 (5 bases). With 6 bases removed from V and 5 bases from J, the gap between germline ends came to 16 bases. The CDR3 loop spans 14 amino acids. Germline CDR1 reads MNHEY; CDR2 reads SVGAGI.

V and J are TRBV11-3 and TRBJ1-1; D gene uncertain. In germline, CDR1 is SGHNT, CDR2 YENEEA. Trimming left V 6 bases short and J 2 bases short, with 10 bases between. The CDR3 runs 13 residues. Written as DNA, the CDR3 is TGTGCCAGCAGTACTGGTTTTAACACTGAAGCTTTCTTT. This translates into CASSTGFNTEAFF.

The chain carries TRBV28 and TRBJ2-2, with 7 bases fitting TRBD2. CDR3 length: 15 amino acids. The germline gives CDR1 MDHEN, CDR2 SYDVKM. J was trimmed by 7 bases and V by 6 bases; bases with no gene match: 11. CDR3 sequence: CASRGDYALGGELFF. For the CDR3, the DNA is TGTGCCAGCAGGGGGGACTACGCGTTGGGCGGGGAGCTGTTTTTT.

This chain links TRBV7-9 with TRBJ1-1, with 9 bases matching TRBD1. The CDR3 extends over 14 amino acids. The V and J ends lost 5 bases and 4 bases, in that order; junction bases with no gene match: 5. The germline CDR1 and CDR2 sequences are SEHNR and FQNEAQ (reference sequence). The CDR3 loop reads CASSLKTGGTEAFF. The CDR3 DNA reads TGTGCCAGCAGCCTTAAGACAGGGGGCACTGAAGCTTTCTTT.

The gene calls are TRBV11-2 and TRBJ1-4; TRBD1 agrees at 8 bases. Germline V gene sequence: CDR1 SGHAT, CDR2 FQNNGV. Trimming removed 4 bases from V and 4 bases from J; junction bases left unmatched: 5. The CDR3 extends over 15 amino acids. In DNA form, the CDR3 reads TGTGCCAGCAGCTCGCCGGGACAGGATAATGAAAAACTGTTTTTT. This encodes CASSSPGQDNEKLFF.

The rearrangement links TRBV25-1 to TRBJ1-1; 7 bases are shared with TRBD1. The CDR3 is 15 residues long. CDR1 and CDR2 from the germline V gene are MGHDK and SYGVNS. V shed 5 bases, J shed 0 bases, and the junction held 6 bases outside the gene matches. The CDR3 is CASSNRQGLNTEAFF. CDR3 DNA sequence: TGTGCCAGCAGTAATAGACAGGGCTTGAACACTGAAGCTTTCTTT.

The V gene is TRBV5-1, the J gene TRBJ1-2; D might be TRBD1 (6 bases). V lost 0 bases, J lost 4 bases, and 7 bases lay in between. CDR3 length: 13 amino acids. Germline V lookup: CDR1 SGHRS, CDR2 YFSETQ. This CDR3 is CASSLDRAYGYTF. The CDR3 region has the DNA TGCGCCAGCAGCTTGGACAGGGCCTATGGCTACACCTTC.

This clone was seen only a few times. The V call is TRBV4-1, the J call TRBJ2-1; 7 bases map to TRBD1. J gave up 6 bases and V 1 base, and 0 bases lay outside the gene matches. There are 13 residues in the CDR3. Germline loops: CDR1 MGHRA, CDR2 YSYEKL. The CDR3 region is CASSQGDSNEQFF. The CDR3 coding sequence is TGCGCCAGCAGCCAAGGGGACAGCAATGAGCAGTTCTTC.

The rearrangement joins TRBV4-3 to TRBJ1-5, with TRBD1 matching over 7 bases. The CDR3 length is 14 residues. From germline, CDR1 is LGHNA and CDR2 YSLEER. V gave up 3 bases and J gave up 7 bases; unmatched junction bases: 6. The CDR3 bases are TGCGCCAGCAGCCACCCACAGGGGCGACAGCCCCAGCATTTT. Protein sequence: CASSHPQGRQPQHF.

The CDR3, as DNA: TGTGCCAGCAGCGTAGGGGCTAGCAGGTATGGGGCCTACGAGCAGTACTTC. Translation: CASSVGASRYGAYEQYF. The chain combines TRBV9 with TRBJ2-7, with D perhaps TRBD2 (5 bases). Germline V gene data show CDR1 as SGDLS and CDR2 as YYNGEE. The CDR3 sequence is 17 residues long. V was cut by 0 bases and J by 2 bases, with 18 bases left in between.

V gene TRBV5-1 combines with J gene TRBJ2-2; D gene ambiguous. Germline assignment: CDR1 SGHRS and CDR2 YFSETQ. The CDR3 length is 16 residues. With 0 bases removed from V and 1 base from J, the gap between germline ends came to 10 bases. The CDR3 nucleotides are TGCGCCAGCAGCTTGGCCTCAAGTAGGAACACCGGGGAGCTGTTTTTT. Residues: CASSLASSRNTGELFF.